Listed here are 2 T cell receptor beta chains from one sample, sequenced in a study of blood T cell repertoires in COVID-19. Clones were read by immunoSEQ multiplex PCR, and TCRdb kept only the in-frame ones, dropping some. The table lists a few hundred thousand clones, around 87% of them singletons, with around 2.1% in the top ten. The sequenced material came from peripheral blood. All receptors derive from a man younger than 30 with active or convalescent COVID-19.

The V gene is TRBV4-1, the J gene TRBJ2-7; D uncertain. Germline values: CDR1 MGHRA, CDR2 YSYEKL. The V end was cut by 7 bases, the J end by 0 bases, with 13 bases between. CDR3 size: 14 residues. CDR3: CASTLGPSSYEQYF. CDR3 nucleotide sequence: TGCGCCAGCACCCTAGGCCCGAGCTCCTACGAGCAGTACTTC.

V is TRBV12-2 and J is TRBJ1-1; the table names TRBD1, a call not compared with the DNA. TRBV12-2 is described as a pseudogene. The CDR3 contains 17 residues. CDR3 amino acids: CASRLAPRDIRNTEAFF. In DNA form, the CDR3 reads TGTGCAAGTCGCTTAGCGCCTCGGGACATCCGAAACACTGAAGCTTTCTTT.